The source of this T cell receptor (beta chain) is a study of beta chain features in type 1 diabetes. General observations from the study: Among all four CD4+ subsets, Type 1 diabetes patients had TCRB CDR3s that were moderately but significantly shorter. The question of HLA type influencing TCRB rearrangement was one that remained unresolved here. Naive, central memory and Treg TCRB repertoires seemed to resemble each other more closely in patients than they did in healthy donors.

Cells sorted by CD45RO/CCR7/CD25/CD127/CD95/CD27 comprised CD4+ naive, central memory, regulatory and stem cell-like memory cells. Purity of each sorted population was above 95%. In germline, CDR1 is MDHEN, CDR2 SYDVKM. V lost 5 bases and J lost 3; bases outside the gene matches: 4. This CDR3 has 14 residues. As to this clone: The target antigen is unknown.

All of the isolated RNA was reverse transcribed, so expressed TCRB transcripts were sequenced. This table comes from immunoSEQ multiplex PCR, and its TCRdb copy is limited to in-frame clones, with some not included. The sample yields about 660,000 clones, roughly an eighth seen once. This sequence was found in a man between 18 and 35 years old with type 1 diabetes. The sequenced material came from naive CD4+ T cells from blood. The chain couples TRBV28 to TRBJ2-3, with 8 bases lining up with TRBD2. The CDR3 sequence is CASSPASGTDTQYF. The DNA of the CDR3 is TGTGCCAGCAGTCCCGCTAGCGGGACAGATACGCAGTATTTT.